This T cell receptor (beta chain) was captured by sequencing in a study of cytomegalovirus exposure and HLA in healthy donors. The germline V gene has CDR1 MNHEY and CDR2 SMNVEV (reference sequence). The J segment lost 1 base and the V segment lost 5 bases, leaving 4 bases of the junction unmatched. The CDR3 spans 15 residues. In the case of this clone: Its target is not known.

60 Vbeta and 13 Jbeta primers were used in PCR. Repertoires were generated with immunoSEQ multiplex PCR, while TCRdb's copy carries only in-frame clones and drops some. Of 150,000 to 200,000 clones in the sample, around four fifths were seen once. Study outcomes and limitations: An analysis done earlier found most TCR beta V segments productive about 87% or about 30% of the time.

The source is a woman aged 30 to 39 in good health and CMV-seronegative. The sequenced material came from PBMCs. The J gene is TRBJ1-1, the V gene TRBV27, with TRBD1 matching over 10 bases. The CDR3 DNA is TGTGCCAGCAGTCCAAGACAGGGGGCGAACACTGAAGCTTTCTTT. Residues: CASSPRQGANTEAFF.